This is a list of T cell receptor beta chains from one sample in a study of blood T cells in healthy people across ages. TCRdb itself ran the 5' RACE reads through MiXCR, one entry per CDR3 protein. The table records fewer than 1,000,000 distinct CDR3 sequences, around 42% of them present only once. What was sequenced was blood. Receptors originate from a man aged 55 to 70 in good health. CDR3s include the opening cysteine and the closing phenylalanine or tryptophan. The order of the fields is clone size, V gene, CDR3 length, D gene, J gene, CDR3 protein, CDR3 DNA. D genes are given only for firm matches. Clone size appears in some rows only: once, few, many, or a class for an expanded clone.

clone_size: NA; v_call: TRBV10-3; cdr3_length: 12; d_call: NA; j_call: TRBJ2-7; cdr3_aa: CAIRERGDEQYF; cdr3_nt: TGTGCCATCAGGGAGAGGGGGGACGAGCAGTACTTC
clone_size: NA; v_call: TRBV5-1; cdr3_length: 14; d_call: TRBD1; j_call: TRBJ2-7; cdr3_aa: CASSSQGAVYEQYF; cdr3_nt: TGCGCCAGCAGCTCACAGGGGGCGGTCTACGAGCAGTACTTC
clone_size: NA; v_call: TRBV27; cdr3_length: 13; d_call: NA; j_call: TRBJ1-4; cdr3_aa: CASSGGLRGKLFF; cdr3_nt: TGTGCCAGCAGTGGGGGCCTCCGGGGAAAACTGTTTTTT
clone_size: NA; v_call: TRBV7-9; cdr3_length: 14; d_call: TRBD2; j_call: TRBJ2-7; cdr3_aa: CASSQLAESYEQYF; cdr3_nt: TGTGCCAGCAGCCAACTAGCGGAGTCCTACGAGCAGTACTTC
clone_size: NA; v_call: TRBV6-4; cdr3_length: 17; d_call: NA; j_call: TRBJ2-7; cdr3_aa: CASSDETGRGFSYEQYF; cdr3_nt: TGTGCCAGCAGTGACGAGACGGGCAGGGGTTTTTCCTACGAGCAGTACTTC
clone_size: NA; v_call: TRBV12-3/TRBV12-4; cdr3_length: 13; d_call: NA; j_call: TRBJ1-1; cdr3_aa: CASGNRLNTEAFF; cdr3_nt: TGTGCCAGCGGGAACCGACTGAACACTGAAGCTTTCTTT
clone_size: NA; v_call: TRBV6-5; cdr3_length: 18; d_call: NA; j_call: TRBJ1-5; cdr3_aa: CASSTRQVEFLCNQPQHF; cdr3_nt: TGTGCCAGCAGTACCCGACAGGTTGAGTTTCTCTGCAATCAGCCCCAGCATTTT
clone_size: many; v_call: TRBV12-5; cdr3_length: 16; d_call: NA; j_call: TRBJ2-1; cdr3_aa: CASGLVLGPEGNEQFF; cdr3_nt: TGTGCTAGTGGTTTGGTACTGGGCCCGGAGGGCAATGAGCAGTTCTTC
clone_size: NA; v_call: TRBV7-2; cdr3_length: 18; d_call: NA; j_call: TRBJ2-3; cdr3_aa: CASSLGSQAMPTADTQYF; cdr3_nt: TGTGCCAGCAGCTTAGGTTCGCAGGCTATGCCCACTGCAGATACGCAGTATTTT
clone_size: few; v_call: TRBV3-1; cdr3_length: 18; d_call: NA; j_call: TRBJ2-6; cdr3_aa: CASSQGWALSSGANVLTF; cdr3_nt: TGTGCCAGCAGCCAAGGTTGGGCTCTCAGCTCTGGGGCCAACGTCCTGACTTTC
clone_size: NA; v_call: TRBV5-1; cdr3_length: 14; d_call: NA; j_call: TRBJ2-1; cdr3_aa: CASSLADRYNEQFF; cdr3_nt: TGCGCCAGCAGCTTGGCCGACAGGTACAATGAGCAGTTCTTC
clone_size: NA; v_call: TRBV9; cdr3_length: 13; d_call: NA; j_call: TRBJ2-1; cdr3_aa: CASSAPVGNEQFF; cdr3_nt: TGTGCCAGCAGCGCCCCAGTGGGCAATGAGCAGTTCTTC
clone_size: NA; v_call: TRBV6-1; cdr3_length: 14; d_call: TRBD2; j_call: TRBJ2-1; cdr3_aa: CASTSGDRWNEQFF; cdr3_nt: TGTGCCAGCACTAGCGGGGACCGGTGGAATGAGCAGTTCTTC
clone_size: NA; v_call: TRBV12-3/TRBV12-4; cdr3_length: 14; d_call: NA; j_call: TRBJ2-1; cdr3_aa: CASTPRGTYNEQFF; cdr3_nt: TGTGCCAGCACCCCAAGGGGTACCTACAATGAGCAGTTCTTC
clone_size: few; v_call: TRBV21-1; cdr3_length: 13; d_call: NA; j_call: TRBJ2-5; cdr3_aa: CASPPGAQETQYF; cdr3_nt: TGTGCCAGCCCCCCAGGGGCTCAAGAGACCCAGTACTTC
clone_size: NA; v_call: TRBV15; cdr3_length: 17; d_call: NA; j_call: TRBJ1-5; cdr3_aa: CTTSRDKGSSPNQPQHF; cdr3_nt: TGTACCACCAGCAGAGATAAGGGCAGTTCTCCCAATCAGCCCCAGCATTTT
clone_size: NA; v_call: TRBV5-1; cdr3_length: 15; d_call: NA; j_call: TRBJ2-5; cdr3_aa: CASSLAKGYQETQYF; cdr3_nt: TGCGCCAGCAGCTTGGCGAAGGGATACCAAGAGACCCAGTACTTC
clone_size: few; v_call: TRBV29-1; cdr3_length: 13; d_call: NA; j_call: TRBJ2-7; cdr3_aa: CSVESGLGYEQYF; cdr3_nt: TGCAGCGTTGAATCGGGGTTGGGGTACGAGCAGTACTTC
clone_size: few; v_call: TRBV15; cdr3_length: 13; d_call: NA; j_call: TRBJ2-4; cdr3_aa: CATSRVGGNEQYF; cdr3_nt: TGTGCCACCAGCAGAGTCGGGGGCAATGAGCAGTACTTC
clone_size: NA; v_call: TRBV7-2; cdr3_length: 14; d_call: TRBD2; j_call: TRBJ2-5; cdr3_aa: CASSVQRGPETQYF; cdr3_nt: TGTGCCAGCAGCGTCCAGCGGGGGCCAGAGACCCAGTACTTC
clone_size: few; v_call: TRBV7-2; cdr3_length: 15; d_call: NA; j_call: TRBJ2-2; cdr3_aa: CASSSGARSGGELFF; cdr3_nt: TGTGCCAGCAGCTCCGGGGCCCGTAGTGGAGGGGAGCTGTTTTTT
clone_size: NA; v_call: TRBV4-3; cdr3_length: 14; d_call: NA; j_call: TRBJ2-2; cdr3_aa: CASSQTDITGELFF; cdr3_nt: TGCGCCAGCAGCCAAACCGACATCACCGGGGAGCTGTTTTTT
clone_size: NA; v_call: TRBV6-2/TRBV6-3; cdr3_length: 17; d_call: TRBD1; j_call: TRBJ1-1; cdr3_aa: CASSYFPLQGGGTEAFF; cdr3_nt: TGTGCCAGCAGTTACTTCCCACTACAGGGGGGCGGCACTGAAGCTTTCTTT
clone_size: NA; v_call: TRBV6-1; cdr3_length: 17; d_call: NA; j_call: TRBJ1-2; cdr3_aa: CASSEDRGNQKYYGYTF; cdr3_nt: TGTGCCAGCAGTGAAGATCGGGGCAACCAAAAATACTATGGCTACACCTTC
clone_size: NA; v_call: TRBV4-3; cdr3_length: 15; d_call: TRBD1; j_call: TRBJ2-1; cdr3_aa: CASSQNRGLGNEQFF; cdr3_nt: TGCGCCAGCAGCCAAAACAGGGGGCTTGGGAATGAGCAGTTCTTC
clone_size: NA; v_call: TRBV6-5; cdr3_length: 15; d_call: TRBD1; j_call: TRBJ2-5; cdr3_aa: CASAGQGANEETQYF; cdr3_nt: TGTGCCAGCGCAGGACAGGGGGCCAATGAAGAGACCCAGTACTTC
clone_size: few; v_call: TRBV6-1; cdr3_length: 13; d_call: TRBD2; j_call: TRBJ2-1; cdr3_aa: CASGGGSYNEQFF; cdr3_nt: TGTGCCAGCGGGGGGGGATCTTACAATGAGCAGTTCTTC
clone_size: many; v_call: TRBV5-5; cdr3_length: 15; d_call: TRBD1; j_call: TRBJ2-5; cdr3_aa: CASSWRDRVDETQYF; cdr3_nt: TGTGCCAGCAGCTGGCGGGACAGGGTAGATGAGACCCAGTACTTC
clone_size: NA; v_call: TRBV7-2; cdr3_length: 15; d_call: NA; j_call: TRBJ2-1; cdr3_aa: CASSSWGGAKETQFF; cdr3_nt: TGTGCCAGCAGCTCCTGGGGGGGGGCTAAAGAGACCCAGTTCTTC
clone_size: NA; v_call: TRBV12-3/TRBV12-4; cdr3_length: 17; d_call: TRBD1; j_call: TRBJ2-2; cdr3_aa: CASIRWGTGANTGELFF; cdr3_nt: TGTGCCAGCATCCGGTGGGGGACAGGGGCGAACACCGGGGAGCTGTTTTTT
clone_size: NA; v_call: TRBV6-1; cdr3_length: 14; d_call: NA; j_call: TRBJ2-3; cdr3_aa: CASTEQGRTDTQYF; cdr3_nt: TGTGCCAGCACGGAACAGGGTCGCACAGATACGCAGTATTTT